These 25 T cell receptor beta chains came from one sample sequenced in a study of cytomegalovirus exposure and HLA in healthy donors. Vbeta (60) and Jbeta (13) primers were used in the PCR. The assay was immunoSEQ multiplex PCR, and TCRdb's table has in-frame clones only and misses some. The sample shows roughly 290,000 clones, roughly 80% of them seen only once. Sequenced material: PBMCs. These receptor sequences come from a girl aged 2-10 years in good health and CMV-seronegative.

The sample holds a few counts of this clone. This chain links TRBV4-1 with TRBJ2-2, with D perhaps TRBD2 (6 bases). This CDR3 has 13 residues. V lost 1 base, J lost 9 bases, and 9 bases lay in between. In germline, CDR1 is MGHRA, CDR2 YSYEKL. The CDR3: CASSQAGGRELFF. The CDR3 coding sequence is TGCGCCAGCAGCCAAGCCGGGGGTAGGGAGCTGTTTTTT.

V and J are TRBV2 and TRBJ2-7; TRBD1 matches 8 bases. J lost 5 bases, V lost 6 bases, and 9 bases had no gene match. CDR1 SNHLY and CDR2 FYNNEI come from the germline V gene. CDR3 length equals 14 residues. The CDR3 loop reads CASRVGQGWNEQYF. The CDR3 DNA follows: TGTGCCAGCAGAGTCGGACAGGGCTGGAACGAGCAGTACTTC.

This clone was detected a few times. The CDR3 DNA sequence: TGCGCCAGCAGCTTGGATGGCGACTATTCCTACAATGAGCAGTTCTTC. Residues: CASSLDGDYSYNEQFF. The rearrangement links TRBV5-1 to TRBJ2-1; tentative D call: TRBD2 (5 bases). V dropped 0 bases and J dropped 1 base, with 11 bases sitting between them. The CDR3 consists of 16 residues. Germline CDR1 and CDR2: SGHRS and YFSETQ.

V gene TRBV5-5 combines with J gene TRBJ2-1, with 7 bases aligning to TRBD2. CDR1 and CDR2 from the germline V gene are SGHKS and YYEKEE (reference sequence). The V and J ends lost 4 bases and 2 bases, in that order; junction bases with no gene match: 6. This CDR3 has 15 amino acids. The CDR3 region is CASSRSAGAYNEQFF. CDR3 DNA: TGTGCCAGCAGCCGATCGGCGGGGGCCTACAATGAGCAGTTCTTC.

The chain couples TRBV7-2 to TRBJ2-3, with TRBD2 matching 10 bases. J was trimmed by 6 bases and V by 5 bases; bases with no gene match: 5. Germline CDR1 SGHTA, CDR2 FQGNSA. This CDR3 region has 14 residues. As DNA, the CDR3 is TGTGCCAGCAGCCGACTAGCGGGTCATGATACGCAGTATTTT. This sequence encodes CASSRLAGHDTQYF. The full variable domain, its missing parts supplied by reference TRBV7-2 and TRBJ2-3, is GAGVSQSPSNKVTEKGKDVELRCDPISGHTALYWYRQSLGQGLEFLIYFQGNSAPDKSGLPSDRFSAERTGGSVSTLTIQRTQQEDSAVYLCASSRLAGHDTQYFGPGTRLTVL.

The chain links TRBV28 to TRBJ1-2; D unresolved. Germline assignment: CDR1 MDHEN and CDR2 SYDVKM. The V and J ends lost 5 bases and 8 bases respectively, with 24 bases between them. This CDR3 has 16 residues. CDR3 residues: CASSPGGVGEFLGYTF. DNA of the CDR3: TGTGCCAGCAGTCCAGGTGGGGTGGGAGAGTTTCTGGGCTACACCTTC.

This chain links TRBV28 with TRBJ2-5, with D maybe TRBD2 (6 bases). Germline V gives CDR1 MDHEN, CDR2 SYDVKM. This CDR3 contains 15 residues. The V gene lost 6 bases and the J gene lost 11 bases, with 25 bases spanning the gap. CDR3 bases: TGTGCCAGCAGCTCATCCGGGACTGGGGAAGAGGGGCAGTACTTC. Encoded protein: CASSSSGTGEEGQYF.

The V gene is TRBV6-6, the J gene TRBJ2-7; D may be TRBD1 (5 bases). Germline CDR1 and CDR2: MNHNY and SVGAGI (reference sequence). V shed 2 bases and J shed 0 bases, with 11 bases lying between them. The CDR3 sequence is 15 residues long. In nucleotides, the CDR3 is TGTGCCAGCAGTTACAGCAGGGAAAGCTCCTACGAGCAGTACTTC. This translates into CASSYSRESSYEQYF.

This clone came up a few times. V is TRBV6-5 and J is TRBJ2-3; D call uncertain. The germline V gene encodes CDR1 MNHEY and CDR2 SVGAGI. With 2 bases removed from V and 0 bases from J, the gap between germline ends came to 12 bases. The CDR3 has 16 residues. The CDR3 reads CASSYGRSPSTDTQYF. Written as DNA, the CDR3 is TGTGCCAGCAGTTACGGTCGGTCCCCCAGCACAGATACGCAGTATTTT.

The CDR3 bases are TGTGCCACCCTCTTAGGAGGTGGAAACACCATATATTTT. Its protein is CATLLGGGNTIYF. The chain recombines TRBV7-8 with TRBJ1-3, with D unresolved. Trimming pared 10 bases from V and 3 bases from J, leaving 13 bases between. The V gene's germline CDR1 is SGHVS and CDR2 FQNEAQ. The CDR3 is made up of 13 amino acids.

The V gene is TRBV7-9, the J gene TRBJ2-2; D may be TRBD2 (6 bases). Per the germline V gene, CDR1 is SEHNR and CDR2 is FQNEAQ (reference sequence). The CDR3 contains 16 residues. Trimming shortened V by 5 bases and J by 4 bases, and 17 bases separated the two germline ends. The DNA of the CDR3 is TGTGCCAGCAGCCCGGCCCACGGGAGTCGCACCGGGGAGCTGTTTTTT. It codes for CASSPAHGSRTGELFF.

The chain has TRBV29-1 and TRBJ2-3; no reliable D call. There are 13 residues in the CDR3. V gave up 3 bases and J gave up 1 base, with 8 bases separating them. CDR1 SQVTM and CDR2 ANQGSEA come from the germline V gene. The CDR3 nucleotides read TGCAGCGTTGATTTCCAGGGCACAGATACGCAGTATTTT. Its translation: CSVDFQGTDTQYF.

V usage is TRBV19 and J usage is TRBJ2-3; D might be TRBD1 (6 bases). Germline V gives CDR1 LNHDA, CDR2 SQIVND (reference sequence). Trimming took off 6 bases at V and 2 bases at J, with 18 bases between the two ends. The length of the CDR3 is 16 residues. CDR3 sequence: CASRRSPGVYTDTQYF. The CDR3 nucleotides read TGTGCCAGTAGGCGAAGCCCAGGGGTCTACACAGATACGCAGTATTTT.

V gene TRBV7-2 combines with J gene TRBJ1-2, with D uncertain. This CDR3 comprises 12 residues. Germline-derived CDR1 and CDR2 are SGHTA and FQGNSA. The ends were cut back, 2 bases at V and 7 bases at J, with 8 bases in the middle. CDR3 nucleotides: TGTGCCAGCAGCTTAATGGCAGGTGGCTACACCTTC. Protein: CASSLMAGGYTF.

In this sample, this clone turned up a few times. V and J are TRBV30 and TRBJ2-5, with 7 bases aligning to TRBD1. The length of the CDR3 is 14 residues. With V trimmed by 2 bases and J by 1 base, 4 bases remained unmatched. Germline loops: CDR1 GTSNPN, CDR2 SVGIG (reference sequence). The CDR3 DNA reads TGTGCCTGGAGTCCTCGACAGGGCCAAGAGACCCAGTACTTC. Protein sequence: CAWSPRQGQETQYF. Drawing the rest from reference TRBV30 and TRBJ2-5, the complete variable domain is SQTIHQWPATLVQPVGSPLSLECTVEGTSNPNLYWYRQAAGRGLQLLFYSVGIGQISSEVPQNLSASRPQDRQFILSSKKLLLSDSGFYLCAWSPRQGQETQYFGPGTRLLVL.

This clone has only one observation. The chain's CDR3 is CASRIDRQETQYF. In DNA, the CDR3 is TGTGCCAGCAGAATTGACAGGCAAGAGACCCAGTACTTC. The genes are TRBV7-8 and TRBJ2-5, with a weak D call TRBD1 (6 bases). The CDR3 length is 13 residues. V lost 6 bases and J lost 2, with 10 bases in between. Germline lookup yields CDR1 SGHVS and CDR2 FQNEAQ.

This chain joins TRBV5-4 and TRBJ1-1; TRBD1 agrees at 7 bases. The CDR3 runs to 14 residues. V trimming: 3 bases; J trimming: 8 bases; junction bases outside the gene matches: 10. Looked up from germline, CDR1 is SGHNT and CDR2 is YYREEE (reference sequence). The CDR3 nucleotides read TGTGCCAGCAGCTCTATTACAGGGGCCCAGGAAGCTTTCTTT. Protein: CASSSITGAQEAFF. The full variable domain, with the rest looked up from reference TRBV5-4 and TRBJ1-1, is ETGVTQSPTHLIKTRGQQVTLRCSSQSGHNTVSWYQQALGQGPQFIFQYYREEENGRGNFPPRFSGLQFPNYSSELNVNALELDDSALYLCASSSITGAQEAFFGQGTRLTVV.

This chain joins TRBV5-1 and TRBJ2-3; D is undetermined. Between the trimmed V and J ends, which lost 0 bases and 5 bases, there was a span of 10 bases. Per germline, CDR1 SGHRS and CDR2 YFSETQ. The length of the CDR3 is 14 residues. CDR3 in DNA: TGCGCCAGCAGCTTGGAACTGACAAAAGATACGCAGTATTTT. Translating gives CASSLELTKDTQYF.

This chain links TRBV6-5 with TRBJ2-7, with 9 bases identical to TRBD1. Unmatched junction bases numbered 1, after V lost 0 bases and J lost 4 bases. This CDR3 contains 14 residues. Germline CDR1 reads MNHEY; CDR2 reads SVGAGI. The DNA of the CDR3 is TGTGCCAGCAGTTACTCGGGGACAGGGTACGAGCAGTACTTC. Amino acids: CASSYSGTGYEQYF.

V usage is TRBV7-4 and J usage is TRBJ1-2; 9 bases match TRBD1. The CDR3 covers 16 residues. Germline CDR1 reads SGHVT; CDR2 reads SQSDAQ. After removal of 4 bases from V and 8 bases from J, the junction contained 14 bases not matched to a gene. The CDR3 spells CASSWTSGTGWGGYTF. In DNA form, the CDR3 reads TGTGCCAGCAGCTGGACTTCCGGGACAGGGTGGGGAGGCTACACCTTC.

The genes are TRBV7-2 and TRBJ2-5; possibly TRBD2 for D (5 bases). The CDR3 has 14 residues. Germline CDR1 reads SGHTA; CDR2 reads FQGNSA. V was pared by 5 bases and J by 1 base, with 11 bases between. CDR3 bases: TGTGCCAGCAGCCGTAGCGCACTCCAAGAGACCCAGTACTTC. Amino acid sequence: CASSRSALQETQYF.

This rearrangement joins TRBV13 to TRBJ2-2; D not resolved. This CDR3 comprises 12 residues. V was cut by 8 bases and J by 6 bases, with 10 bases left in between. Germline loops: CDR1 PRHDT, CDR2 FYEKMQ (reference sequence). The CDR3 DNA sequence: TGTGCCAGCGCCAGCGTCGCCGGGGAGCTGTTTTTT. Protein sequence: CASASVAGELFF.

This sequence joins TRBV19 and TRBJ2-7; 7 nucleotides align to TRBD1. The CDR3 is made up of 15 amino acids. Germline values: CDR1 LNHDA, CDR2 SQIVND (reference sequence). The ends lost 5 bases at V and 7 bases at J; junction bases unmatched: 14. Written as DNA, the CDR3 is TGTGCCAGTAGTCCCCTGGACAGGCCCTTTGGAGAGCAGTACTTC. It yields the protein CASSPLDRPFGEQYF.

J is TRBJ2-1 and V is TRBV27; 9 nucleotides line up with TRBD2. This CDR3 is built from 16 residues. V lost 2 bases and J lost 10; bases outside the gene matches: 12. Germline CDR1 reads MNHEY; CDR2 reads SMNVEV (reference sequence). CDR3 nucleotides: TGTGCCAGCAGTTTAGGAGCGGGGGGCCTCTACGGGGAGCAGTTCTTC. This translates into CASSLGAGGLYGEQFF.

The rearrangement uses TRBV5-5 and TRBJ1-3, with a tentative D call TRBD1 (5 bases). Trimming left V 0 bases short and J 2 bases short, with 15 bases between. CDR3 length: 17 residues. Germline V gene lookup returns CDR1 SGHKS and CDR2 YYEKEE (reference sequence). DNA for the CDR3: TGTGCCAGCAGCTTGGACTTGGGCGGCAGGGCTGGAAACACCATATATTTT. This translates into CASSLDLGGRAGNTIYF.